These 9 T cell receptor beta chains came from one sample sequenced in a study of blood T cell repertoires in COVID-19. Generated by immunoSEQ multiplex PCR, the TCRdb table keeps only in-frame clones and is missing some. The sample includes about 250,000 clones, about 80% seen only once; the top ten take around 4.4%. The sequenced sample consisted of peripheral blood. The source is a man aged 50 to 59 with active or convalescent COVID-19.

The rearrangement links TRBV7-2 to TRBJ2-7; 8 bases are shared with TRBD2. From germline, CDR1 is SGHTA and CDR2 FQGNSA. This CDR3 has 17 residues. The J segment lost 5 bases and the V segment lost 5 bases, leaving 17 bases of the junction unmatched. The chain's CDR3 is CASSPDPGGGLLNEQYF. In nucleotides, the CDR3 is TGTGCCAGCAGCCCCGATCCCGGCGGGGGGCTCTTAAACGAGCAGTACTTC.

This chain connects TRBV12-3 or TRBV12-4 to TRBJ1-1; D is unresolved. The germline V and J ends were trimmed by 3 bases and 8 bases, with 7 bases remaining between them. The CDR3 loop spans 11 amino acids. The CDR3 protein is CASSLGREAFF. The CDR3 DNA reads TGTGCCAGCAGTTTGGGCAGAGAAGCTTTCTTT.

The chain carries TRBV5-4 and TRBJ2-5; D unresolved. Germline V gene data show CDR1 as SGHNT and CDR2 as YYREEE (reference sequence). The CDR3 has 15 amino acids. Deletions cut 0 bases from V and 4 bases from J, with 13 bases between. CDR3 nucleotides: TGTGCCAGCAGCTTGGAACGGCGGCCGATAGAGACCCAGTACTTC. Translated: CASSLERRPIETQYF.

CDR3 sequence: CAWRPQGAGSPLHF. CDR3 nucleotide sequence: TGTGCCTGGAGACCCCAGGGGGCAGGTTCACCCCTCCACTTT. The rearrangement uses TRBV30 and TRBJ1-6, with 8 bases lining up with TRBD1. With 3 bases clipped from V and 9 bases from J, the junction kept 7 bases outside the gene matches. The CDR3 is made up of 14 amino acids. CDR1 is GTSNPN and CDR2 is SVGIG in the germline V gene (reference sequence). The full variable domain, with the rest looked up from reference TRBV30 and TRBJ1-6, is SQTIHQWPATLVQPVGSPLSLECTVEGTSNPNLYWYRQAAGRGLQLLFYSVGIGQISSEVPQNLSASRPQDRQFILSSKKLLLSDSGFYLCAWRPQGAGSPLHFGNGTRLTVT.

The chain couples TRBV6-6 to TRBJ2-3; 9 nucleotides align to TRBD1. V dropped 7 bases and J dropped 2; count of bases not matched to a gene: 7. The CDR3 runs 15 residues. The germline V gene encodes CDR1 MNHNY and CDR2 SVGAGI (reference sequence). As DNA, the CDR3 is TGTGCCAGCAAACCACGGGACAGGGTCACAGATACGCAGTATTTT. Protein sequence: CASKPRDRVTDTQYF.

The V and J genes are TRBV7-2 and TRBJ2-5, with a tentative D call TRBD2 (5 bases). Trimming stripped 2 bases from V and 4 bases from J, with 5 bases between. This CDR3 is built from 12 residues. The germline V gene encodes CDR1 SGHTA and CDR2 FQGNSA. As DNA, the CDR3 is TGTGCCAGCAGCTTACGGGGAGAGACCCAGTACTTC. It specifies CASSLRGETQYF.

This rearrangement joins TRBV19 to TRBJ2-3; 8 positions match TRBD2. CDR1 LNHDA and CDR2 SQIVND come from the germline V gene (reference sequence). The junction had 17 bases not matched to a gene; V was cut back by 10 bases and J by 5 bases. CDR3 length: 16 amino acids. The CDR3 protein is CATSKVTGGPIDTQYF. Here the CDR3 DNA reads TGTGCCACCTCGAAGGTGACGGGGGGGCCGATAGATACGCAGTATTTT.

This chain uses TRBV28 with TRBJ1-2; D gene unclear. The V gene lost 2 bases and the J gene lost 3 bases, with 7 bases spanning the gap. Germline V gene lookup returns CDR1 MDHEN and CDR2 SYDVKM. The CDR3 is made up of 13 amino acids. CDR3 coding DNA: TGTGCCAGCAGTTTAAGGCAGGACTATGGCTACACCTTC. Amino acid sequence: CASSLRQDYGYTF.

The rearrangement uses TRBV7-2 and TRBJ2-7, with TRBD2 identical over 9 bases. The CDR3 is made up of 14 amino acids. Germline V lookup: CDR1 SGHTA, CDR2 FQGNSA. Trimming at V came to 1 base and at J to 4 bases, leaving 2 bases not matched to a gene. The CDR3 DNA reads as TGTGCCAGCAGCTTAGGGCGGGGGGGGTACGAGCAGTACTTC. It encodes CASSLGRGGYEQYF.